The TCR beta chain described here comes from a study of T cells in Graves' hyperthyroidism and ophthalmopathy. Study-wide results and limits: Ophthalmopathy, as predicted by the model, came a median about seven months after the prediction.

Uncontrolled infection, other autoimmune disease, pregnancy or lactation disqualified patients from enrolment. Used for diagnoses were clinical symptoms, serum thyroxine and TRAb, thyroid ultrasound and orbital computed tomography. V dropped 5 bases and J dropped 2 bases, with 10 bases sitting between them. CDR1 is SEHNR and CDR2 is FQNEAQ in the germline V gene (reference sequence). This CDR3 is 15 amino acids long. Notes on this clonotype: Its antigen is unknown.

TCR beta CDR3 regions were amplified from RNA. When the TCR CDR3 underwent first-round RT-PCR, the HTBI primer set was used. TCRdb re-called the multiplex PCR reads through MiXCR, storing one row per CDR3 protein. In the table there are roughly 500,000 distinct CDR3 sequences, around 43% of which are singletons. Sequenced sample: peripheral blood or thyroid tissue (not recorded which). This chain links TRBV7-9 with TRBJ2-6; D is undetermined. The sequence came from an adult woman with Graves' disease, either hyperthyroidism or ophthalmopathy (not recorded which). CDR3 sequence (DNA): TGTGCCAGCAGCCCAACGTGGCCTGGGGCCAACGTCCTGACTTTC. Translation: CASSPTWPGANVLTF. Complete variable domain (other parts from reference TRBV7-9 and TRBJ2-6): DTGVSQNPRHKITKRGQNVTFRCDPISEHNRLYWYRQTLGQGPEFLTYFQNEAQLEKSRLLSDRFSAERPKGSFSTLEIQRTEQGDSAMYLCASSPTWPGANVLTFGAGSRLTVL.